This T cell receptor (beta chain) appears in the sequencing data of a study of blood T cells in healthy people across ages. Primers used in a second PCR of about 7 to 12 cycles were a sample-barcoded 5' primer and a J-beta primer mix. TCRdb analysed the 5' RACE reads with MiXCR anew, one entry per CDR3 protein. This table has roughly 1,800,000 distinct CDR3 sequences, about 50% appearing once. This clonotype was recorded only once. Trimming shortened V by 6 bases and J by 0 bases, and 12 bases separated the two germline ends. The length of the CDR3 is 14 residues. Looked up from germline, CDR1 is DFQATT and CDR2 is SNEGSKA (reference sequence).

V usage is TRBV20-1 and J usage is TRBJ1-5; the D is unclear. This sequence was found in a woman in her 40s in good health. Sequenced input: blood. The CDR3 protein is CSATKGYSNQPQHF. In DNA form, the CDR3 reads TGCAGTGCGACAAAGGGATATAGCAATCAGCCCCAGCATTTT.